The rows below give T cell receptor beta chains drawn from one sample of a study of T cell changes during pregnancy in multiple sclerosis. Sequencing was performed with immunoSEQ multiplex PCR; in TCRdb, only in-frame clones are kept and a portion is missing. The sample lists some 40,000 clones, about 88% seen once, with under 5% in the top ten. The sequences come from CD8+ T cells from peripheral blood mononuclear cells, collected in the first trimester of pregnancy. The receptors come from a female donor with multiple sclerosis, enrolled in a pregnancy study. Each CDR3 is given with its conserved first and last residue. The order of the fields is CDR3 length, clone size, J gene, V gene, D gene, CDR3 protein, CDR3 DNA. D genes are given only for firm matches. Where a row states a size, it is once, few, many or the class of an expanded clone; other rows omit it.

18 | once | TRBJ1-2 | TRBV4-1 | - | CASSLPAGASTKGYGYTF | TGCGCCAGCAGCCTTCCCGCGGGAGCCAGTACAAAAGGTTATGGCTACACCTTC
16 | - | TRBJ2-3 | TRBV6-4 | - | CASSEARLGGLDTQYF | TGTGCCAGCAGTGAAGCCCGGCTAGGGGGTTTAGATACGCAGTATTTT
14 | few | TRBJ1-1 | TRBV4-2 | - | CASSQGSQTTEAFF | TGTGCCAGCAGCCAAGGCAGTCAGACAACTGAAGCTTTCTTT
14 | - | TRBJ1-1 | TRBV6-5 | - | CASSYRVRGTEAFF | TGTGCCAGCAGTTACCGGGTACGAGGCACTGAAGCTTTCTTT
14 | - | TRBJ1-4 | TRBV9 | - | CASSAGNGNEKLFF | TGTGCCAGCAGCGCAGGGAATGGGAATGAAAAACTGTTTTTT
13 | - | TRBJ1-2 | TRBV6-5 | - | CATKDEARYGYTF | TGTGCCACCAAGGATGAGGCCCGTTATGGCTACACCTTC
15 | few | TRBJ2-3 | TRBV13 | - | CASSLGGGAPDTQYF | TGTGCCAGCAGCTTAGGAGGGGGGGCCCCTGATACGCAGTATTTT
16 | - | TRBJ2-1 | TRBV19 | TRBD2 | CASSREGQPSYNEQFF | TGTGCCAGTAGTAGGGAGGGGCAGCCCTCCTACAATGAGCAGTTCTTC
18 | - | TRBJ2-6 | TRBV5-6 | - | CASSLGIQRTSGANVLTF | TGTGCCAGCAGCTTGGGGATCCAGCGAACTTCTGGGGCCAACGTCCTGACTTTC
15 | - | TRBJ1-1 | TRBV7-9 | TRBD1 | CASSLIGQGGTEAFF | TGTGCCAGCAGCTTAATTGGACAGGGAGGTACTGAAGCTTTCTTT
15 | - | TRBJ1-1 | TRBV27 | - | CASSLLGSLNTEAFF | TGTGCCAGCAGTTTATTGGGCAGCTTGAACACTGAAGCTTTCTTT
13 | - | TRBJ2-7 | TRBV7-2 | - | CASSLAAVYEQYF | TGTGCCAGCAGCTTAGCGGCCGTCTACGAGCAGTACTTC
14 | - | TRBJ2-2 | TRBV28 | - | CASSFRGNTGELFF | TGTGCCAGCAGTTTCAGGGGGAACACCGGGGAGCTGTTTTTT
16 | - | TRBJ1-5 | TRBV7-2 | - | CASSLGTEGSNQPQHF | TGTGCCAGCAGCTTAGGAACCGAGGGTAGCAATCAGCCCCAGCATTTT
15 | medium-sized | TRBJ1-5 | TRBV4-2 | - | CASSQESQGYQPQHF | TGTGCCAGCAGCCAAGAGTCCCAGGGATACCAGCCCCAGCATTTT
13 | - | TRBJ2-1 | TRBV27 | - | CASSSSSYNEQFF | TGTGCCAGCAGCTCCAGCTCCTACAATGAGCAGTTCTTC
13 | - | TRBJ2-7 | TRBV5-6 | - | CASSLPQSYEQYF | TGTGCCAGCAGCTTGCCACAATCCTACGAGCAGTACTTC
15 | - | TRBJ1-5 | TRBV7-8 | - | CASSLISGVSQPQHF | TGTGCCAGCAGCTTAATCTCAGGGGTCAGTCAGCCCCAGCATTTT
16 | - | TRBJ2-7 | TRBV11-3 | TRBD2 | CASSFSSGGYSYEQYF | TGTGCCAGCAGCTTCTCTAGCGGGGGTTACTCCTACGAGCAGTACTTC
19 | - | TRBJ1-5 | TRBV7-2 | - | CASSREIYSNFYSNQPQHF | TGTGCCAGCAGCCGGGAGATCTACAGCAACTTCTATAGCAATCAGCCCCAGCATTTT
15 | - | TRBJ2-1 | TRBV7-9 | TRBD2 | CASSYAAGGNNEQFF | TGTGCCAGCAGCTACGCGGCGGGGGGGAACAATGAGCAGTTCTTC
15 | - | TRBJ2-1 | TRBV9 | TRBD1 | CASSRSGTGINEQFF | TGTGCCAGCAGCCGCTCCGGGACAGGGATTAATGAGCAGTTCTTC
15 | - | TRBJ2-1 | TRBV7-6 | TRBD2 | CASSGTSGGAGEQFF | TGTGCCAGCAGCGGGACTAGCGGGGGGGCCGGGGAGCAGTTCTTC
12 | - | TRBJ2-3 | TRBV7-2 | - | CASSRGPDTQYF | TGTGCCAGCAGCAGAGGCCCAGATACGCAGTATTTT
16 | once | TRBJ2-2 | TRBV4-3 | TRBD1 | CASSQGQGARTGELFF | TGCGCCAGCAGCCAAGGGCAGGGGGCGAGAACCGGGGAGCTGTTTTTT